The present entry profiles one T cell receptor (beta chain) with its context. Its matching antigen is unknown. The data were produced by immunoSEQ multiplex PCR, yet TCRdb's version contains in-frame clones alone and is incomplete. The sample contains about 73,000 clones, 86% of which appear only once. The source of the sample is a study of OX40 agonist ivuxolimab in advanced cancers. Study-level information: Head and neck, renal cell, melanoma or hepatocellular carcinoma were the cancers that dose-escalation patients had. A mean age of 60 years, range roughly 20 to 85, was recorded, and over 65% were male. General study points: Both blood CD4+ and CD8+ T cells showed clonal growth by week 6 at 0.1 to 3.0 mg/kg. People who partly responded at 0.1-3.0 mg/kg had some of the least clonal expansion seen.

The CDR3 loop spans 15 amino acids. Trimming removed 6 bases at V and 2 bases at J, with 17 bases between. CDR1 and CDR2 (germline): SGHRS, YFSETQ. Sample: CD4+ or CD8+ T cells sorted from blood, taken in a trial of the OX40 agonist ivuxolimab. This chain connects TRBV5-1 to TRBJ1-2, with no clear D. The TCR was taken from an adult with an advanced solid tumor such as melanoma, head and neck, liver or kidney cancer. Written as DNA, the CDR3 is TGCGCCAGCACCGTCGACACACCAAGGAACTATGGCTACACCTTC. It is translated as CASTVDTPRNYGYTF.